This T cell receptor (beta chain) appears in the sequencing data of a study of T cell changes during pregnancy in multiple sclerosis (dated by TCRdb to about 2019). For the wider study: The study looked at changes in the T cell repertoire across pregnancy in women with multiple sclerosis.

On this clone: It has no known antigen specificity. Base qualities are missing; no much larger clone stands one base away.

The germline V gene (reference sequence) sets CDR1 to PRHDT and CDR2 to FYEKMQ. From the cysteine up to the phenylalanine, the CDR3 has a length of 15 residues. Only the CDR3 portion is preserved as DNA: 45 bases, with reading frame beginning at the first base. Trimming takes 6 bases off V and 2 bases off J; junction bases not matched to a gene: 6. Receptor libraries were prepared by the immunoSEQ multiplex PCR assay. TCRdb took over this immuneACCESS table, retaining in-frame rearrangements with V and J assigned. Such tables are incomplete; in checked studies, under half of the missing clones stem from an unresolved V gene, and the remainder is unexplained. The sample table holds tens of thousands of clones, of which around 90% were seen once. The biggest ten clones account for approximately 1.2% of the sample.

The starting material was CD4+ T cells from peripheral blood mononuclear cells, obtained in the second trimester of pregnancy. The source is a female donor with multiple sclerosis, enrolled in a pregnancy study. The chain couples TRBV13 to TRBJ2-5, with TRBD2 identical over 10 junction bases. The CDR3 protein is CASSLAGVGQETQYF. The DNA sequence is given as TGTGCCAGCAGTCTAGCGGGAGTAGGGCAAGAGACCCAGTACTTC.